The 4 T cell receptor beta chains below all came from one sample that was sequenced in a study of CD8+ T cells in alopecia areata. The treatment here: oral pan-JAK inhibitor, 5-10 mg twice daily. Sequencing relied on a cDNA template that was reverse transcribed from extracted RNA. The assay was immunoSEQ multiplex PCR, and TCRdb's table has in-frame clones only and misses some. The repertoire includes 80,000 to 100,000 clones, 40% to 50% of them detected once, and roughly 18% sits in the top ten. The sample was CD8+ T cells sorted from blood, taken at week 24, from a patient treated with tofacitinib. These TCRs come from a human donor with alopecia areata.

The chain employs TRBV7-9 and TRBJ2-5, with D maybe TRBD2 (6 bases). V lost 3 bases and J lost 5, with 10 bases in between. CDR3 size: 13 residues. CDR1 and CDR2 from the germline V gene are SEHNR and FQNEAQ (reference sequence). The CDR3: CASSFSGRETQYF. CDR3 coding DNA: TGTGCCAGCAGCTTTTCAGGGAGGGAGACCCAGTACTTC.

The chain employs TRBV7-2 and TRBJ1-5; D ambiguous. Germline CDR1 SGHTA, CDR2 FQGNSA. V dropped 2 bases and J dropped 3 bases, with 14 bases sitting between them. This CDR3 contains 16 residues. The CDR3 DNA is TGTGCCAGCAGCTTACAGGCGGTGTTGAACAATCAGCCCCAGCATTTT. Translating gives CASSLQAVLNNQPQHF.

The rearrangement joins TRBV7-9 to TRBJ1-4, with D possibly being TRBD1 (5 bases). With 5 bases removed from V and 7 bases from J, the gap between germline ends came to 14 bases. The length of the CDR3 is 14 residues. Germline V gives CDR1 SEHNR, CDR2 FQNEAQ (reference sequence). For the CDR3, the DNA is TGTGCCAGCAGCCCCATCTGGGACCGTGAAAAACTGTTTTTT. Translated: CASSPIWDREKLFF.

This clone was recorded a few times. The chain is built from TRBV29-1 and TRBJ1-2; 7 nucleotides agree with TRBD1. CDR1 is SQVTM, CDR2 ANQGSEA, per germline. CDR3 length: 15 residues. The trim removed 3 bases at V and 0 bases at J, leaving 7 bases unmatched. CDR3 DNA: TGCAGCGTTGATGTGGCAGGGGGACCTAACTATGGCTACACCTTC. Amino acids: CSVDVAGGPNYGYTF.